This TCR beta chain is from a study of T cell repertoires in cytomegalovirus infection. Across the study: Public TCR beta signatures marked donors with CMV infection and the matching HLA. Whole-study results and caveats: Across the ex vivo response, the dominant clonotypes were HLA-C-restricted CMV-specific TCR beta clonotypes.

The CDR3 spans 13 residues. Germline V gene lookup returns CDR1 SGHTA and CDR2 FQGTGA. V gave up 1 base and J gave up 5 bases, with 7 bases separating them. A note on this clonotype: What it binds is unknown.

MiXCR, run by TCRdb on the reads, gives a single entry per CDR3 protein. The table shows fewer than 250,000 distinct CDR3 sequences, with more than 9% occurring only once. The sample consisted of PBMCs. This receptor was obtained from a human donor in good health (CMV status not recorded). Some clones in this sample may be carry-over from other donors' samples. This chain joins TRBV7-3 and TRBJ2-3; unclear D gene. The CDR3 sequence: CASSLIYGDTQYF. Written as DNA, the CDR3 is TGTGCCAGCAGCTTAATATATGGAGATACGCAGTATTTT.